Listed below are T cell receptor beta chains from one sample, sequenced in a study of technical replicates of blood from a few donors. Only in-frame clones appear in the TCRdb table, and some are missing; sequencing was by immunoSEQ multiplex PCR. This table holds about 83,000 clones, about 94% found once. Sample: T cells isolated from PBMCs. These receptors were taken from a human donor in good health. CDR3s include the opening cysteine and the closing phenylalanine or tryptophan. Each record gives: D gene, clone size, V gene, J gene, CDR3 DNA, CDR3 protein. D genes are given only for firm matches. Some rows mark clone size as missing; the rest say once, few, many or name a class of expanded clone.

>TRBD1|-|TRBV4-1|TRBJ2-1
TGCGCCACTACCGGGACAGCATACAATGAGCAGTTCTTC
CATTGTAYNEQFF
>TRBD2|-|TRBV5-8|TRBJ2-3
TGTGCCAGCAGCTTGGCCGGGGGGACCTCTACGCAGTATTTT
CASSLAGGTSTQYF
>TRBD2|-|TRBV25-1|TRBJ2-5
TGTGCCAGCAGTGAATCAGGACTAGCACAACTATTCCAAGAGACCCAGTACTTC
CASSESGLAQLFQETQYF
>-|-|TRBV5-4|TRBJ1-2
TGTGCCACAGGCCTAGGGGGGGAAGGCTACACCTTC
CATGLGGEGYTF
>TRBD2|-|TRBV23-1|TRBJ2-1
TGCGCCAGCAGCCACGGGACTAGCGGGAGCCCCTCCTACAATGAGCAGTTCTTC
CASSHGTSGSPSYNEQFF
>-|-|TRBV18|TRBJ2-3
TGTGCCGCTCGTAGAGGCTATATACACACAGATACGCAGTATTTT
CAARRGYIHTDTQYF
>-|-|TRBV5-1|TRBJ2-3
TGCGCCAGCGCAAGAGGGGGGGGGAGTAGGGTTGCAGATACGCAGTATTTT
CASARGGGSRVADTQYF
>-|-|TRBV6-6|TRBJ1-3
TGTGCCAGCAGTTACAGCCCGAGAAACACCATATATTTT
CASSYSPRNTIYF
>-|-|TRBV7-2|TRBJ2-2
TGTGCCAGCAACAAGAACACCGGGGAGCTGTTTTTT
CASNKNTGELFF
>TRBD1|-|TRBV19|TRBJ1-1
TGTGCCAGTAGTATAGGTGGGACAGGGGGGAAAGCTTTCTTT
CASSIGGTGGKAFF
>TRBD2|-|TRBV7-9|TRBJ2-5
TGTGCCAGCAGCCCCCCGGGACTAGCGCGGGAGACCCAGTACTTC
CASSPPGLARETQYF
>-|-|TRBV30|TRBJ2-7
TGTGCCTGGAGGGAGAGCTCCTACGAGCAGTACTTC
CAWRESSYEQYF
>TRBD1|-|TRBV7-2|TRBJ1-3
TGTGCCAGCAGCTTAGGACCGACAGGGGGCTCTGGAAACACCATATATTTT
CASSLGPTGGSGNTIYF
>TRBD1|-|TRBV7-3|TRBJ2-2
TGTGCCAGCAGCCCGACAGGGTCGGGCACCGGGGAGCTGTTTTTT
CASSPTGSGTGELFF
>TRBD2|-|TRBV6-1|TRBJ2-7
TGTGCCAGCAGACTGGGAGCGGGAGGGTCCTACGAGCAGTACTTC
CASRLGAGGSYEQYF
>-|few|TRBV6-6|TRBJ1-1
TGTGCCAGCAGTCAGCAGGGGAACACTGAAGCTTTCTTT
CASSQQGNTEAFF
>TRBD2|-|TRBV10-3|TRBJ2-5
TGTGCCATCAAGCTAGCGGGGGAAGAGACCCAGTACTTC
CAIKLAGEETQYF
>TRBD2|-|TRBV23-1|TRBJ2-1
TGCGCCAGCAGCCTACAGGTTCTAGCGGGAGTCAAGAATGAGCAGTTCTTC
CASSLQVLAGVKNEQFF
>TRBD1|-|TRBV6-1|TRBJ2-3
TGTGCCAGCAGTGAACGACAGGGCGGCACAGATACGCAGTATTTT
CASSERQGGTDTQYF
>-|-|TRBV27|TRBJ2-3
TGTGCCAGCAGCTCCTTATACACAGATACGCAGTATTTT
CASSSLYTDTQYF
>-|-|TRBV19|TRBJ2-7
TGTGCCAGTAGTAGTAGCGGAACCTCCTACGAGCAGTACTTC
CASSSSGTSYEQYF
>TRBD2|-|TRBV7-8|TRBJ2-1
TGTGCCAGCAGCTTCGTACTAGCGCCGAGAGTCAATGAGCAGTTCTTC
CASSFVLAPRVNEQFF
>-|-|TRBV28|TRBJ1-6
TGTGCCAGCAGTCCATCGTCGGGTTCACCCCTCCACTTT
CASSPSSGSPLHF
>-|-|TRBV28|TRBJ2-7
TGTGCCAGCAGACCCCCGGGCAGGAGGTGGGGCTACGAGCAGTACTTC
CASRPPGRRWGYEQYF
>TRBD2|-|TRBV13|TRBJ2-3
TGTGCCAGCATTGGATCCGCGGGGGGGCACACGCAGTATTTT
CASIGSAGGHTQYF
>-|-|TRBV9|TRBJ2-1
TGTGCCAGCAGCGTTCGATTGGCCGGCGGGAATGAGCAGTTCTTC
CASSVRLAGGNEQFF
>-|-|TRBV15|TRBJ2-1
TGTGCCACCAGCAGAGGGTACGGCGGAATATACAATGAGCAGTTCTTC
CATSRGYGGIYNEQFF
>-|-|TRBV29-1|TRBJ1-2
TGCAGCGTTTCGGACAGCAGTGGCTACACCTTC
CSVSDSSGYTF
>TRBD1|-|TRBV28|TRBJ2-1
TGTGCCAGCAGATCCGACAGGGGCCGTTCCTACAATGAGCAGTTCTTC
CASRSDRGRSYNEQFF
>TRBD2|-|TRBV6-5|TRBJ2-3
TGTGCCAGCAAAAGCGGGGGGAGCACAGATACGCAGTATTTT
CASKSGGSTDTQYF
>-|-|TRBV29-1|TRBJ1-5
TGCAGCGGTCCGGGACTCACGTATAGCAATCAGCCCCAGCATTTT
CSGPGLTYSNQPQHF
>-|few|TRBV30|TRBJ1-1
TGTGCCTGTATAGGGGGACGGGGAACCCCGAGCACTGAAGCTTTCTTT
CACIGGRGTPSTEAFF
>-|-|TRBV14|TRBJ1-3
TGTGCCAGCAGCCAAGCTCCAGGGAAGGTTGCTGGAAACACCATATATTTT
CASSQAPGKVAGNTIYF
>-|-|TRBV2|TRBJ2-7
TGTGCCAGCAGGAGAGTATACGAGCAGTACTTC
CASRRVYEQYF
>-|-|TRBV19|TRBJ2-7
TGTGCCAGTAGTTCCGGTCTGTCCTACGAGCAGTACTTC
CASSSGLSYEQYF
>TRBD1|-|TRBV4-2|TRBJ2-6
TGTGCCAGCAGCCAAGACCCCTTTTCCAGGGGGCGCACTGGGGCCAACGTCCTGACTTTC
CASSQDPFSRGRTGANVLTF
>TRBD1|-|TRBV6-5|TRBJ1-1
TGTGCCAGCCGGGACAGCCTGAACACTGAAGCTTTCTTT
CASRDSLNTEAFF
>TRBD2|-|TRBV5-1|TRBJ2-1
TGCGCCAGCAGCTTGGTGGGTAGCGGGGGGCACAATGAGCAGTTCTTC
CASSLVGSGGHNEQFF
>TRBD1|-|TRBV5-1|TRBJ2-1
TGCGCCAGCAGCAAAGGGACAGGGCCCTCGGAGCAGTTCTTC
CASSKGTGPSEQFF
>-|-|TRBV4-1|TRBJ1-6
TGCGCCAGCAGCCAACCGACTGACAGTCGCAATTCACCCCTCCACTTT
CASSQPTDSRNSPLHF
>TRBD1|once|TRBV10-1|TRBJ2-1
TGCGCCAGCAGCCCGGGACAGGTTTACAATGAGCAGTTCTTC
CASSPGQVYNEQFF
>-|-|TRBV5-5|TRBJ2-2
TGTGCCAGCAGCTTGGGCCGCTTTGCCTCTGGGGGCGCGACCGGGGAGCTGTTTTTT
CASSLGRFASGGATGELFF
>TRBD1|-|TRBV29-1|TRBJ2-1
TGCAGCGTTCCGGGACAGGTGGGCAATGAGCAGTTCTTC
CSVPGQVGNEQFF
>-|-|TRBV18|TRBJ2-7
TGTGCCAGCTCTCCCAATCCCCTAGGTCCTACCTCCTACGAGCAGTACTTC
CASSPNPLGPTSYEQYF
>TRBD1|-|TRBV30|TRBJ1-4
TGTGCCTGGAGGACGTCCGGGACAGGGTGGGAAAAACTGTTTTTT
CAWRTSGTGWEKLFF
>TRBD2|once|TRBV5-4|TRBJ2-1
TGTGCCAGCAGCCTGCCTAGCGGGGGGGCGTTCAATGAGCAGTTCTTC
CASSLPSGGAFNEQFF
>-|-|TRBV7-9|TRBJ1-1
TGTGCCAGCAGCCGACACGACAAGGGGTTGAACACTGAAGCTTTCTTT
CASSRHDKGLNTEAFF
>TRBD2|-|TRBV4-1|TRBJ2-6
TGCGCCAGCAGCCAAGGGCGGGGGGGGAGCTCTGGGGCCAACGTCCTGACTTTC
CASSQGRGGSSGANVLTF
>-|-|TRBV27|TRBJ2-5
TGTGCCAGCAGTTTAAGGGGAGGCCCGGGGCCCGAAGAGACCCAGTACTTC
CASSLRGGPGPEETQYF
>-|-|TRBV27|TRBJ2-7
TGTGCCAGCAGTTTATATCAGACTACTCCTACCGAGCAGTACTTC
CASSLYQTTPTEQYF
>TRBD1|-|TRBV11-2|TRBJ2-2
TGTGCCAGCAGCCTAAGACAGGGGGCTATGATGACGGGCACCGGGGAGCTGTTTTTT
CASSLRQGAMMTGTGELFF
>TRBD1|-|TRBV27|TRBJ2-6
TGTGCCAGCAGTCAGGGACAGCTTCACTCTGGGGCCAACGTCCTGACTTTC
CASSQGQLHSGANVLTF
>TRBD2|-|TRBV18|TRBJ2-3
TGTGCCAGCTCACCACGTAGCGGGAGGGCCAGCACAGATACGCAGTATTTT
CASSPRSGRASTDTQYF